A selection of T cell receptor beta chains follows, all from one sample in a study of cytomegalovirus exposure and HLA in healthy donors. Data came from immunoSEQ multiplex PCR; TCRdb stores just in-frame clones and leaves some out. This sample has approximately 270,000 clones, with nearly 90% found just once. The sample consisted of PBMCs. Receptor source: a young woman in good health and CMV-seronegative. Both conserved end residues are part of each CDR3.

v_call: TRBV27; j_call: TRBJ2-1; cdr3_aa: CASSLFGTGGPDEQFF
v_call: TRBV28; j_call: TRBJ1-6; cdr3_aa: CASSLRAGTYNSPLHF
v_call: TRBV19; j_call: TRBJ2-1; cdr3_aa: CATTLSWLAGYNEQFF
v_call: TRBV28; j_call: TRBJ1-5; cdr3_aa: CASSHGDRINQPQHF
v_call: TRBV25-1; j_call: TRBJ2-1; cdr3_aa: CASSGQGALNEQFF
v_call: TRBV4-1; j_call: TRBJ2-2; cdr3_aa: CASSQDPLASGGTGELFF
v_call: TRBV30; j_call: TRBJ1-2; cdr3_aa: CAWGDRGYGYTF
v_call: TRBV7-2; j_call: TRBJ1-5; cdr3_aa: CASSWGQGLNQPQHF
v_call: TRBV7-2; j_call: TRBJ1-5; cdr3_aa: CASSPGGFRQPQHF
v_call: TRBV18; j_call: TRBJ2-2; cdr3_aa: CASSTQRANTGELFF
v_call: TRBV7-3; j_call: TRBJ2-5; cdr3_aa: CASSPTSGGAGETQYF